One T cell receptor (beta chain) is described in this entry. What it binds is not known. The sampling schedule covered blood at baseline, cycle 4 day 1, and cycle 7 day 1. Here immunoSEQ multiplex PCR was the method, and the copy in TCRdb shows in-frame clones only, minus some. The repertoire includes 25,000 to 35,000 clones, almost 85% of them detected once, and over 15% sits in the top ten. These data originate in a study of OX40 agonist ivuxolimab in advanced cancers. The study, taken as a whole, reports: Expansion of clones was among the lowest in partial responders at 0.1-3.0 mg/kg. Among T cells, CD8+ cells averaged more expanded clones than CD4+ cells.

The CDR3 is 15 amino acids. V trimming: 0 bases; J trimming: 7 bases; junction bases outside the gene matches: 8. Germline assignment: CDR1 LNHNV and CDR2 YYDKDF (reference sequence). J is TRBJ2-5 and V is TRBV15; 7 bases line up with TRBD1. This clonotype originated in an adult with an advanced solid tumor such as melanoma, head and neck, liver or kidney cancer. This sample comprised CD4+ or CD8+ T cells sorted from blood, obtained in a trial of the OX40 agonist ivuxolimab. Written as DNA, the CDR3 is TGTGCCACCAGCAGAGATCCGGGACAGCTGGCGACCCAGTACTTC. Protein product: CATSRDPGQLATQYF.